These 5 T cell receptor beta chains came from one sample sequenced in a study of PD-L1 blockade in urothelial cancer. The time point: pretreatment peripheral blood. Measured with immunoSEQ multiplex PCR; TCRdb has only the in-frame clones, and not every one. Found here are 35,000 or so clones, about 80% of them singletons; the top ten hold 15% to 18%. The sample here was PBMCs, taken around atezolizumab (anti-PD-L1) treatment. These receptors came from a man in his 60s with urothelial cancer.

The genes are TRBV19 and TRBJ1-4, with 7 bases identical to TRBD1. Germline V gene lookup returns CDR1 LNHDA and CDR2 SQIVND (reference sequence). V shed 4 bases and J 4 bases; nucleotides not matched to a gene: 6. This CDR3 comprises 15 residues. This CDR3 reads CASSTGGQINEKLFF. The CDR3 DNA follows: TGTGCCAGTAGTACAGGGGGGCAGATTAATGAAAAACTGTTTTTT.

The rearrangement uses TRBV19 and TRBJ1-5; D unclear. Germline assignment: CDR1 LNHDA and CDR2 SQIVND (reference sequence). The CDR3 spans 17 residues. The V and J ends lost 3 bases and 4 bases respectively, with 19 bases between them. DNA of the CDR3: TGTGCCAGTAGTATGGTCTCGGGAAGGTCCCCAAATCAGCCCCAGCATTTT. Residues: CASSMVSGRSPNQPQHF.

V and J are TRBV5-6 and TRBJ2-7, with D maybe TRBD1 (6 bases). There are 15 residues in the CDR3. CDR1 SGHDT and CDR2 YYEEEE come from the germline V gene. Trimming removed 6 bases at V and 2 bases at J, with 18 bases between. Here the CDR3 DNA reads TGTGCCAGCACCCCCCCCGGCAGGGGCGCCTACGAGCAGTACTTC. This translates into CASTPPGRGAYEQYF.

The chain combines TRBV5-1 with TRBJ2-7; TRBD2 matches at 10 bases. Germline V lookup: CDR1 SGHRS, CDR2 YFSETQ. The junction had 15 bases not matched to a gene; V was cut back by 0 bases and J by 6 bases. The CDR3 extends over 18 amino acids. The CDR3 DNA reads as TGCGCCAGCAGCTTGGGTCTAGCGGGAGCCCCCTCAGCCGTCGAGCAGTACTTC. Translation: CASSLGLAGAPSAVEQYF.

CDR3 region: CASSIQRGAGYEQYF. The CDR3, as DNA: TGTGCCAGTAGTATTCAACGAGGCGCGGGGTACGAGCAGTACTTC. The chain uses TRBV19 and TRBJ2-7; a possible D gene is TRBD2 (6 bases). The CDR3 length is 15 residues. Germline V CDR1 and CDR2: LNHDA, SQIVND (reference sequence). The V and J ends lost 3 bases and 4 bases respectively, with 16 bases between them.